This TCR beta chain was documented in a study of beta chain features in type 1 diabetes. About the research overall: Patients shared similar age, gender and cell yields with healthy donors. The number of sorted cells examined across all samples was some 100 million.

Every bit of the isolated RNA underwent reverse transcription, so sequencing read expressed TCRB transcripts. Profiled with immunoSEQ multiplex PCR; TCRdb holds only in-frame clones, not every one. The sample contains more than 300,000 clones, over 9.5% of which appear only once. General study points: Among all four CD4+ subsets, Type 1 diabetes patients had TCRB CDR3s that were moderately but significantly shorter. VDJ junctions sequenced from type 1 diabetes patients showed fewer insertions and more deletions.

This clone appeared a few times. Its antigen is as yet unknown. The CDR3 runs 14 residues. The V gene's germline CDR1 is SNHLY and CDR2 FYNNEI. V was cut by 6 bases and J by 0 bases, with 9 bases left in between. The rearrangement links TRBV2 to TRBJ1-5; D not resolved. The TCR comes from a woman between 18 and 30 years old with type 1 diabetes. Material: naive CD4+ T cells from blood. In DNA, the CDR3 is TGTGCCAGCAGACAGAGCATTAGCAATCAGCCCCAGCATTTT. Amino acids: CASRQSISNQPQHF.